A selection of T cell receptor beta chains follows, all from one sample in a study of regulatory T cells in long-lasting Graves disease. MiXCR, run by TCRdb on the multiplex PCR reads, gives a single entry per CDR3 protein. The table lists approximately 470,000 distinct CDR3 sequences, 15% to 20% of them singletons. These same records also appear under a second study, on T cells in Graves' hyperthyroidism and ophthalmopathy.

This material consisted of peripheral blood mononuclear cells (PBMCs), taken at new diagnosis, from a patient treated with antithyroid drugs. The source is a middle-aged man with Graves disease. The CDR3 runs from the conserved cysteine through the conserved F or W. Fields, in order: D gene, clone size, CDR3 length, V gene, J gene, CDR3 DNA, CDR3 protein. D genes are given only for firm matches. Rows give clone size only sometimes, using once, few, many, or a class for an expanded clone.

d_call: TRBD1
clone_size: many
cdr3_length: 14
v_call: TRBV2
j_call: TRBJ2-2
cdr3_nt: TGTGCCAGCAGGATGACAGGGGGCACCGGGGAGCTGTTTTTT
cdr3_aa: CASRMTGGTGELFF

d_call: TRBD1
clone_size: -
cdr3_length: 18
v_call: TRBV7-7
j_call: TRBJ2-6
cdr3_nt: TGTGCTAGCAGCCCATACCCGGGACAGCCGTCTGGGGCCAACGTCCTGACTTTC
cdr3_aa: CASSPYPGQPSGANVLTF

d_call: -
clone_size: -
cdr3_length: 14
v_call: TRBV29-1
j_call: TRBJ2-5
cdr3_nt: TGCAGCGTTTCAGTTCGCCCCAAGCAAGAGACCCAGTACTTC
cdr3_aa: CSVSVRPKQETQYF

d_call: TRBD2
clone_size: -
cdr3_length: 15
v_call: TRBV20-1
j_call: TRBJ2-1
cdr3_nt: TGCAGTTTTAGCGGGGGGACGAGCTCCTACAATGAGCAGTTCTTC
cdr3_aa: CSFSGGTSSYNEQFF

d_call: TRBD2
clone_size: -
cdr3_length: 16
v_call: TRBV4-2
j_call: TRBJ2-2
cdr3_nt: TGTGCCAGCAGCCCGACTAGCGGAGGAAACACCGGGGAGCTGTTTTTT
cdr3_aa: CASSPTSGGNTGELFF

d_call: TRBD1
clone_size: many
cdr3_length: 16
v_call: TRBV11-2
j_call: TRBJ1-6
cdr3_nt: TGTGCCAGCAGCTTAGGACAGGGGCAGGATAATTCACCCCTCCACTTT
cdr3_aa: CASSLGQGQDNSPLHF

d_call: TRBD2
clone_size: few
cdr3_length: 16
v_call: TRBV3-1
j_call: TRBJ2-5
cdr3_nt: TGTGCCAGCAGCCAAGATTCCAGCGGGGTCCAAGAGACCCAGTACTTC
cdr3_aa: CASSQDSSGVQETQYF

d_call: TRBD1
clone_size: many
cdr3_length: 16
v_call: TRBV7-9
j_call: TRBJ1-4
cdr3_nt: TGTGCCAGCAGCTTAGCCAGGACAGGGCCACGAGAAAAACTGTTTTTT
cdr3_aa: CASSLARTGPREKLFF

d_call: TRBD2
clone_size: many
cdr3_length: 17
v_call: TRBV7-7
j_call: TRBJ2-5
cdr3_nt: TGTGCTAGCAGCTCTACCCCCCCACTAGCGGGAGACGAGACCCAGTACTTC
cdr3_aa: CASSSTPPLAGDETQYF

d_call: -
clone_size: many
cdr3_length: 13
v_call: TRBV2
j_call: TRBJ2-3
cdr3_nt: TGTGCCAGCAGAGCCACAGGCCCAGATACGCAGTATTTT
cdr3_aa: CASRATGPDTQYF

d_call: -
clone_size: -
cdr3_length: 14
v_call: TRBV6-5
j_call: TRBJ2-5
cdr3_nt: TGTGCCAGCAGTTACGAGGGGCTTCGGGAGACCCAGTACTTC
cdr3_aa: CASSYEGLRETQYF

d_call: TRBD1
clone_size: -
cdr3_length: 16
v_call: TRBV12-3/TRBV12-4
j_call: TRBJ2-5
cdr3_nt: TGTGCCAGCAGTTTAGGCTGGCAGGGGGCTTTAAAGACCCAGTACTTC
cdr3_aa: CASSLGWQGALKTQYF

d_call: -
clone_size: -
cdr3_length: 13
v_call: TRBV12-3/TRBV12-4
j_call: TRBJ1-2
cdr3_nt: TGTGCCAGCAGCTACACGACAGAGAGTGGCTACACCTTC
cdr3_aa: CASSYTTESGYTF

d_call: TRBD1
clone_size: many
cdr3_length: 15
v_call: TRBV5-1
j_call: TRBJ2-7
cdr3_nt: TGCGCCAGCAGCCAACTTACAGGGGTCGGCAACGAGCAGTACTTC
cdr3_aa: CASSQLTGVGNEQYF

d_call: TRBD2
clone_size: many
cdr3_length: 14
v_call: TRBV24-1
j_call: TRBJ2-7
cdr3_nt: TGTGCCACCAGTGATCCGGACTGGGAGGGCGAGCAGTACTTC
cdr3_aa: CATSDPDWEGEQYF

d_call: -
clone_size: many
cdr3_length: 14
v_call: TRBV2
j_call: TRBJ1-1
cdr3_nt: TGTGCCAGCACCTTAGAGTCGCGTGACACTGAAGCTTTCTTT
cdr3_aa: CASTLESRDTEAFF

d_call: -
clone_size: many
cdr3_length: 14
v_call: TRBV30
j_call: TRBJ1-1
cdr3_nt: TGTGCCTGGAGTCCCGCGGTCACAAACGCTGAAGCTTTCTTT
cdr3_aa: CAWSPAVTNAEAFF

d_call: TRBD1
clone_size: many
cdr3_length: 16
v_call: TRBV28
j_call: TRBJ2-7
cdr3_nt: TGTGCCAGCAGTTTATGGGGGGGACAGGGGACTCCCGAGCAGTACTTC
cdr3_aa: CASSLWGGQGTPEQYF

d_call: -
clone_size: many
cdr3_length: 10
v_call: TRBV6-2/TRBV6-3
j_call: TRBJ2-1
cdr3_nt: TGTGCCAGCAGGGGCGTGCAGCAGTTCTTC
cdr3_aa: CASRGVQQFF

d_call: TRBD1
clone_size: many
cdr3_length: 12
v_call: TRBV29-1
j_call: TRBJ2-7
cdr3_nt: TGCAGCGTTTTGGGACAGTGGGGCGAGCAGTACTTC
cdr3_aa: CSVLGQWGEQYF

d_call: TRBD2
clone_size: -
cdr3_length: 16
v_call: TRBV28
j_call: TRBJ2-5
cdr3_nt: TGTGCCAGCAGACCAGGACTAGCGGGAGTGGGGGAGACCCAGTACTTC
cdr3_aa: CASRPGLAGVGETQYF

d_call: TRBD2
clone_size: -
cdr3_length: 14
v_call: TRBV19
j_call: TRBJ2-7
cdr3_nt: TGTGCCAGTAGCAGACTAGCGGGAGAGGTCGAGCAGTACTTC
cdr3_aa: CASSRLAGEVEQYF

d_call: TRBD2
clone_size: few
cdr3_length: 13
v_call: TRBV20-1
j_call: TRBJ2-7
cdr3_nt: TGCAGTGCTGGGACTAGCGGGATTTACGAGCAGTACTTC
cdr3_aa: CSAGTSGIYEQYF

d_call: -
clone_size: -
cdr3_length: 15
v_call: TRBV4-2
j_call: TRBJ1-3
cdr3_nt: TGTGCCAGCAGCCCCACGGCAGGGGTAGGAAACACCATATATTTT
cdr3_aa: CASSPTAGVGNTIYF

d_call: TRBD1
clone_size: many
cdr3_length: 11
v_call: TRBV20-1
j_call: TRBJ2-7
cdr3_nt: TGCAGTGCTATGACAGGGGTCGAGCAGTACTTC
cdr3_aa: CSAMTGVEQYF

d_call: TRBD1
clone_size: many
cdr3_length: 17
v_call: TRBV3-1
j_call: TRBJ2-7
cdr3_nt: TGTGCCAGCAGCCAAGACCGGACAGGGGGCTTCCTCTACGAGCAGTACTTC
cdr3_aa: CASSQDRTGGFLYEQYF

d_call: TRBD2
clone_size: few
cdr3_length: 16
v_call: TRBV4-1
j_call: TRBJ2-4
cdr3_nt: TGCGCCAGCAGCCTCACTAGCGGGAGGGCCAAAAACATTCAGTACTTC
cdr3_aa: CASSLTSGRAKNIQYF